This T cell receptor (beta chain) stems from a study of cytomegalovirus exposure and HLA in healthy donors. V lost 4 bases and J 8 bases, leaving 21 bases between the germline ends. Germline assignment: CDR1 SEHNR and CDR2 FQNEAQ (reference sequence). The CDR3 length is 17 residues. The assay was immunoSEQ multiplex PCR, and TCRdb's table has in-frame clones only and misses some. The data hold 90,000 to 150,000 clones, with more than 85% observed a single time. This sequence originates from a man between 18 and 35 years old in good health and CMV-seropositive. The rearrangement links TRBV7-9 to TRBJ1-6, with a possible D match to TRBD1 (5 bases). The sequencing input was PBMCs. The CDR3 protein is CASSSARGRADHSPLHF. CDR3 DNA: TGTGCCAGCAGCTCAGCTCGCGGCAGGGCCGACCATTCACCCCTCCACTTT.